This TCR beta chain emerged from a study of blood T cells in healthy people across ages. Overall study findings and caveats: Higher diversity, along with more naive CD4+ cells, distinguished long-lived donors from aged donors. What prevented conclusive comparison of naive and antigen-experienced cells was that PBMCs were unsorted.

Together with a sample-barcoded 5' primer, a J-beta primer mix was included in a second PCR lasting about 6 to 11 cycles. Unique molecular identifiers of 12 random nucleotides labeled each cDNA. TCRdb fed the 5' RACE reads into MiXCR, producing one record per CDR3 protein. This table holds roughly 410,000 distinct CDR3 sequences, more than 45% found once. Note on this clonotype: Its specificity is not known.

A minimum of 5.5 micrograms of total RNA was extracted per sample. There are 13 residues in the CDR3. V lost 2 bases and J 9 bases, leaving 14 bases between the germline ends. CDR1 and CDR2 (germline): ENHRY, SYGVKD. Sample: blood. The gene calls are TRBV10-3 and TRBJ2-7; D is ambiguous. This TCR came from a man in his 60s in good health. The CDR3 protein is CAISENDSLGQYF. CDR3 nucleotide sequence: TGTGCCATCAGTGAGAACGACTCTCTAGGGCAGTACTTC.